The 22 T cell receptor beta chains given below trace back to one sample, sequenced in a study of OX40 agonist ivuxolimab in advanced cancers. The library was generated by the immunoSEQ multiplex PCR assay. The immuneACCESS repertoire file appears here via TCRdb, limited to in-frame rearrangements. These files lack a portion of the clones; in checked studies, under half of the deficit traces to unresolved V genes, and the cause of the others is not known. This sample is represented by around 100,000 clones; about 90% of them were singletons. Of the sample, more than 5.5% falls within the top ten clones. The specimen comprised CD4+ or CD8+ T cells sorted from blood, sampled in a trial of the OX40 agonist ivuxolimab. These receptors came from an adult with an advanced solid tumor such as melanoma, head and neck, liver or kidney cancer.

V and J are TRBV7-8 and TRBJ2-3, with a weak D call TRBD1 (6 bases). This CDR3 contains 15 residues. The ends were cut back, 2 bases at V and 7 bases at J, with 16 bases in the middle. Germline-derived CDR1 and CDR2 are SGHVS and FQNEAQ. The CDR3 sequence: CASSLRDKGSNTQYF. The CDR3, as DNA: TGTGCCAGCAGCTTAAGGGACAAGGGCTCAAATACGCAGTATTTT.

The chain recombines TRBV18 with TRBJ1-5, with TRBD1 as a possible D gene (5 bases). CDR1 and CDR2 (germline): KGHSH, LQKENI. The CDR3 has 14 residues. V lost 4 bases to trimming and J lost 0 bases, with 7 bases between them. The CDR3 region is CASSQGFSNQPQHF. The CDR3 region has the DNA TGTGCCAGCTCACAGGGGTTTAGCAATCAGCCCCAGCATTTT.

The rearrangement joins TRBV4-1 to TRBJ2-4; D is possibly TRBD1 (6 bases). The CDR3 consists of 15 residues. V dropped 5 bases and J dropped 7 bases, with 18 bases sitting between them. Germline lookup yields CDR1 MGHRA and CDR2 YSYEKL. In nucleotides, the CDR3 is TGCGCCAGCAGCGACCAGGGGCCGCTAAAGAACATTCAGTACTTC. This translates into CASSDQGPLKNIQYF.

The rearrangement uses TRBV7-9 and TRBJ1-2; no reliable D call. The CDR3 sequence is 12 residues long. V was trimmed by 1 base and J by 4 bases, leaving 4 bases between them. Germline CDR1 SEHNR, CDR2 FQNEAQ (reference sequence). The chain's CDR3 is CASSLDSYGYTF. The CDR3 nucleotides are TGTGCCAGCAGCTTAGACAGCTATGGCTACACCTTC.

This clone was found once. This chain connects TRBV5-1 to TRBJ2-1, with a tentative D call TRBD1 (6 bases). Germline lookup yields CDR1 SGHRS and CDR2 YFSETQ. The CDR3 totals 15 residues. V was shortened by 4 bases and J by 3 bases, with 14 bases between the two germline ends. The CDR3 DNA sequence: TGCGCCAGCAGCCCGGGAACAGGGATCTACAATGAGCAGTTCTTC. It encodes CASSPGTGIYNEQFF.

This clone was found once. This chain uses TRBV10-3 with TRBJ2-5; 13 positions match TRBD2. Germline V gene lookup returns CDR1 ENHRY and CDR2 SYGVKD. CDR3 size: 13 residues. J was trimmed by 5 bases and V by 10 bases; bases with no gene match: 4. CDR3 DNA sequence: TGTGCCACCGGACTAGCGGGAGAGGAGACCCAGTACTTC. This codes for CATGLAGEETQYF.

This rearrangement joins TRBV6-6 to TRBJ1-3; no definite D call. In germline, CDR1 is MNHNY, CDR2 SVGAGI (reference sequence). The ends were cut back, 2 bases at V and 0 bases at J, with 8 bases in the middle. This CDR3 has 15 residues. Written as DNA, the CDR3 is TGTGCCAGCAGTTACGAAGGGTCCTCTGGAAACACCATATATTTT. This gives the protein CASSYEGSSGNTIYF.

The table lists this clone with a few counts. This chain uses TRBV6-5 with TRBJ2-2, with D possibly being TRBD1 (7 bases). Trimming removed 6 bases at V and 7 bases at J, with 18 bases between. This CDR3 has 15 amino acids. The germline V gene encodes CDR1 MNHEY and CDR2 SVGAGI. The CDR3 region is CASRPEGAGNGELFF. In DNA form, the CDR3 reads TGTGCCAGCAGACCGGAGGGGGCTGGGAACGGGGAGCTGTTTTTT.

The chain combines TRBV6-1 with TRBJ1-1; 7 positions match TRBD1. Germline V gene sequence: CDR1 MNHNS, CDR2 SASEGT. V dropped 7 bases and J dropped 4; count of bases not matched to a gene: 9. The length of the CDR3 is 14 residues. The CDR3, as DNA: TGTGCCAGCACCGCGACAGGGTCTACCACTGAAGCTTTCTTT. It is translated as CASTATGSTTEAFF.

The rearrangement joins TRBV5-6 to TRBJ2-7, with D tentatively TRBD1 (5 bases). The germline CDR1 and CDR2 sequences are SGHDT and YYEEEE. Trimming pared 2 bases from V and 6 bases from J, leaving 18 bases between. This CDR3 is 15 amino acids long. The CDR3 spells CASSLLSPRVSEQYF. The CDR3 coding sequence is TGTGCCAGCAGCTTACTTTCCCCCAGGGTAAGCGAGCAGTACTTC.

This chain connects TRBV7-2 to TRBJ2-5; D is ambiguous. This CDR3 comprises 14 residues. Between the trimmed V and J ends, which lost 2 bases and 5 bases, there was a span of 12 bases. CDR1 is SGHTA, CDR2 FQGNSA, per germline. The CDR3 protein is CASSLMEYAETQYF. The CDR3 DNA reads TGTGCCAGCAGCTTAATGGAGTACGCGGAGACCCAGTACTTC.

This clone was seen more than once but under ten times. The chain employs TRBV6-5 and TRBJ1-5; the match to TRBD1 covers 8 bases. This CDR3 contains 13 residues. The germline V gene has CDR1 MNHEY and CDR2 SVGAGI. The trim removed 8 bases at V and 4 bases at J, leaving 4 bases unmatched. The CDR3 loop reads CASSTGDNQPQHF. CDR3 sequence (DNA): TGTGCCAGCTCGACAGGGGATAATCAGCCCCAGCATTTT.

The chain is built from TRBV14 and TRBJ2-4; D gene unclear. Deletions cut 0 bases from V and 9 bases from J, with 12 bases between. The germline CDR1 and CDR2 sequences are SGHDN and FVKESK. The CDR3 has 14 amino acids. The DNA for the CDR3 is TGTGCCAGCAGCCAAGAGAGGACCAGTGGCATTCAGTACTTC. Translating it yields CASSQERTSGIQYF.

V usage is TRBV7-8 and J usage is TRBJ1-5, with D perhaps matching TRBD1 (5 bases). The CDR3 is 15 amino acids. Between the trimmed V and J ends, which lost 1 base and 0 bases, there was a span of 7 bases. CDR1 SGHVS and CDR2 FQNEAQ come from the germline V gene. The CDR3 DNA reads as TGTGCCAGCAGCTTAGGGACACTTAGCAATCAGCCCCAGCATTTT. It yields the protein CASSLGTLSNQPQHF.

The rearrangement joins TRBV5-1 to TRBJ1-3, with unresolved D. Deletions cut 7 bases from V and 0 bases from J, with 5 bases between. The germline gives CDR1 SGHRS, CDR2 YFSETQ. The CDR3 sequence is 12 residues long. The CDR3 spells CASSVSGNTIYF. In nucleotides, the CDR3 is TGCGCCAGCTCCGTCTCTGGAAACACCATATATTTT. The entire variable domain, with the rest obtained from reference TRBV5-1 and TRBJ1-3, is as follows: KAGVTQTPRYLIKTRGQQVTLSCSPISGHRSVSWYQQTPGQGLQFLFEYFSETQRNKGNFPGRFSGRQFSNSRSEMNVSTLELGDSALYLCASSVSGNTIYFGEGSWLTVV.

This chain links TRBV20-1 with TRBJ2-7, with unresolved D. V was pared by 5 bases and J by 5 bases, with 10 bases between. The CDR3 is 11 residues long. The V gene's germline CDR1 is DFQATT and CDR2 SNEGSKA (reference sequence). This CDR3 reads CSAPRTHEQYF. CDR3 nucleotides: TGCAGTGCTCCCCGTACGCACGAGCAGTACTTC.

This chain joins TRBV13 and TRBJ2-1, with TRBD2 identical over 9 bases. The length of the CDR3 is 14 residues. V lost 5 bases, J lost 7 bases, and 6 bases stayed unmatched. CDR1 and CDR2 from the germline V gene are PRHDT and FYEKMQ (reference sequence). DNA for the CDR3: TGTGCCAGCAGCACGGGACTAGCTCAAAATGAGCAGTTCTTC. It specifies CASSTGLAQNEQFF.

The V call is TRBV15, the J call TRBJ2-1, with D unclear. V dropped 7 bases and J dropped 4 bases, with 14 bases sitting between them. The V gene's germline CDR1 is LNHNV and CDR2 YYDKDF (reference sequence). This CDR3 has 14 residues. This chain's CDR3 is CATTRANPYNEQFF. For the CDR3, the DNA is TGTGCCACCACTAGGGCTAATCCTTACAATGAGCAGTTCTTC. The variable domain in full, with the rest retrieved from reference TRBV15 and TRBJ2-1, is DAMVIQNPRYQVTQFGKPVTLSCSQTLNHNVMYWYQQKSSQAPKLLFHYYDKDFNNEADTPDNFQSRRPNTSFCFLDIRSPGLGDTAMYLCATTRANPYNEQFFGPGTRLTVL.

The chain carries TRBV6-5 and TRBJ1-1; D is possibly TRBD1 (5 bases). There are 13 residues in the CDR3. V was shortened by 6 bases and J by 4 bases, with 12 bases between the two germline ends. In germline, CDR1 is MNHEY, CDR2 SVGAGI. Written as DNA, the CDR3 is TGTGCCAGCAGGACAGAAGAGGCCACTGAAGCTTTCTTT. Residues: CASRTEEATEAFF.

The CDR3 DNA reads as TGCGCCAGCAGACAGGGGTACGAGCAGTACTTC. Translating it yields CASRQGYEQYF. V and J are TRBV5-1 and TRBJ2-7; 7 positions agree with TRBD1. Germline V lookup: CDR1 SGHRS, CDR2 YFSETQ. With 5 bases clipped from V and 4 bases from J, the junction kept 0 bases outside the gene matches. The CDR3 spans 11 residues.

The chain couples TRBV7-9 to TRBJ1-1; D is uncertain. V lost 1 base and J lost 5, with 14 bases in between. CDR3 size: 15 residues. Germline values: CDR1 SEHNR, CDR2 FQNEAQ (reference sequence). As DNA, the CDR3 is TGTGCCAGCAGCTTAGAAGTGACGAGGGATACTGAAGCTTTCTTT. Its translation is CASSLEVTRDTEAFF.

V and J are TRBV19 and TRBJ2-7; D possibly uses TRBD1 or TRBD2 (6 bases each). The V end lost 3 bases, the J end lost 4 bases, and 13 bases lay between the germline ends. Germline V gene lookup returns CDR1 LNHDA and CDR2 SQIVND (reference sequence). CDR3 length: 14 amino acids. CDR3 residues: CASSITGAGYEQYF. CDR3 sequence (DNA): TGTGCCAGTAGTATCACGGGGGCGGGATACGAGCAGTACTTC. Combining the CDR3 with reference TRBV19 and TRBJ2-7 gives the whole variable domain DGGITQSPKYLFRKEGQNVTLSCEQNLNHDAMYWYRQDPGQGLRLIYYSQIVNDFQKGDIAEGYSVSREKKESFPLTVTSAQKNPTAFYLCASSITGAGYEQYFGPGTRLTVT.